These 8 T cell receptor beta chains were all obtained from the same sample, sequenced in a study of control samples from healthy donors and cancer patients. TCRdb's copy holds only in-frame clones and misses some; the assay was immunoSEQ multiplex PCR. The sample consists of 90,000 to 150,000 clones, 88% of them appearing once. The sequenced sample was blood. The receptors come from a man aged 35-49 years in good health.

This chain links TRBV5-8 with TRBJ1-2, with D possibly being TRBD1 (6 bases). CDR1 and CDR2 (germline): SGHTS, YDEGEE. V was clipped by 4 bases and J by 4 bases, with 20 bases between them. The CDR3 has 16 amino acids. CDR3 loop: CASSLSGRGNPYGYTF. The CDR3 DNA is TGTGCCAGCAGCCTCTCGGGGAGGGGGAATCCCTATGGCTACACCTTC.

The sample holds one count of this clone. CDR3 sequence: CATSDGTESAQHF. The CDR3 nucleotides are TGTGCCACCAGTGATGGAACGGAATCGGCCCAGCATTTT. J is TRBJ1-5 and V is TRBV24-1; the D is unclear. Trimming removed 3 bases from V and 11 bases from J, with 13 bases in between. Looked up from germline, CDR1 is KGHDR and CDR2 is SFDVKD. CDR3 size: 13 residues.

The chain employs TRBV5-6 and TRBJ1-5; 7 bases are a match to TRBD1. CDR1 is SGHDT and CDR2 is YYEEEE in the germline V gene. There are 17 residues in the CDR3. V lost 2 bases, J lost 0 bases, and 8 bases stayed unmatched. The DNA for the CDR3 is TGTGCCAGCAGCTTCGGACAGGCCAGATATAGCAATCAGCCCCAGCATTTT. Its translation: CASSFGQARYSNQPQHF.

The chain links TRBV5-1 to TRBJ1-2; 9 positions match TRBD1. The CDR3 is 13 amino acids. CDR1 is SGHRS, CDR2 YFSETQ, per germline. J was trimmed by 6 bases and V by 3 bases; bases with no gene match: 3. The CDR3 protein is CASSWTGVDGYTF. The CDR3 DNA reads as TGCGCCAGCAGCTGGACAGGGGTGGATGGCTACACCTTC.

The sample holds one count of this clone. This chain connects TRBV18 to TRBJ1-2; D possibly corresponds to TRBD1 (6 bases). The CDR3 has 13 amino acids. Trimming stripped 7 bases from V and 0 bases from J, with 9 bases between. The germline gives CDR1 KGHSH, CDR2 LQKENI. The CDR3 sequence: CASFDRTNYGYTF. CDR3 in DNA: TGTGCCAGCTTCGACAGGACTAACTATGGCTACACCTTC.

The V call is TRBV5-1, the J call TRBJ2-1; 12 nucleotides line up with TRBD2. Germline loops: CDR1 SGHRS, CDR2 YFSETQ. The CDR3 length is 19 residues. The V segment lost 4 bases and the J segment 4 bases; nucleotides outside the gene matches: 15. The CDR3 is CASSLSDRGLAGSYNEQFF. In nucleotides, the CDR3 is TGCGCCAGCAGCCTGTCCGATAGAGGACTAGCGGGGTCGTACAATGAGCAGTTCTTC.

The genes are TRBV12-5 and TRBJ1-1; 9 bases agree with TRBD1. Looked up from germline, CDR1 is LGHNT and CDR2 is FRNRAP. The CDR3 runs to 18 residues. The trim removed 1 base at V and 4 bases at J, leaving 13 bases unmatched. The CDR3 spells CASGLATGQGLSGTEAFF. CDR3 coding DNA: TGTGCTAGTGGTTTGGCAACGGGACAGGGACTTTCGGGCACTGAAGCTTTCTTT.

CDR3 nucleotides: TGTGCCAGCAGCCAGGGACAGGGGGGTTATGGCTACACCTTC. This encodes CASSQGQGGYGYTF. The chain employs TRBV9 and TRBJ1-2; 11 bases fit TRBD1. Germline assignment: CDR1 SGDLS and CDR2 YYNGEE. The CDR3 runs to 14 residues. V lost 4 bases, J lost 5 bases, and 4 bases stayed unmatched.